What follows are 7 T cell receptor beta chains derived from one specimen sequenced in a study of T-cell memory formation after mild COVID-19. TCRdb analysed the 5' RACE reads with MiXCR anew, one entry per CDR3 protein. The sample shows under 350,000 distinct CDR3 sequences, 15% to 20% of them seen only once. Sequenced: PBMCs or a T cell subset sorted from them (not recorded which). These receptor sequences come from a man aged 18 to 29 who had mild COVID-19 (a few samples of this study predate the infection). Cell type and time point are not known.

V gene TRBV12-3 or TRBV12-4 combines with J gene TRBJ1-3; D remains unclear. V gave up 6 bases and J gave up 0 bases, with 15 bases separating them. The CDR3 totals 16 residues. This CDR3 is CASSRFTRFSGNTIYF. As DNA, the CDR3 is TGTGCCAGCAGCCGCTTCACCAGGTTCTCTGGAAACACCATATATTTT.

The V and J genes are TRBV5-1 and TRBJ2-2, with D maybe TRBD2 (5 bases). This CDR3 contains 16 residues. CDR1 and CDR2 (germline): SGHRS, YFSETQ. V shed 0 bases and J shed 4 bases, with 13 bases lying between them. CDR3: CASSLAGVPGTGELFF. CDR3 coding DNA: TGCGCCAGCAGCTTGGCCGGGGTTCCAGGCACCGGGGAGCTGTTTTTT.

The genes are TRBV6-5 and TRBJ2-2, with 11 bases lining up with TRBD1. Germline CDR1 MNHEY, CDR2 SVGAGI. This CDR3 contains 16 residues. V was pared by 7 bases and J by 1 base, with 5 bases of the junction left unmatched. For the CDR3, the DNA is TGTGCCAGCACTAGGACAGGGGGCTGGAACACCGGGGAGCTGTTTTTT. It yields the protein CASTRTGGWNTGELFF.

This rearrangement joins TRBV6-5 to TRBJ1-3; D is ambiguous. The length of the CDR3 is 15 residues. Between the trimmed V and J ends, which lost 2 bases and 0 bases, there was a span of 8 bases. Per the germline V gene, CDR1 is MNHEY and CDR2 is SVGAGI. DNA of the CDR3: TGTGCCAGCAGTTACCGGCAGAGCTCTGGAAACACCATATATTTT. Its protein product is CASSYRQSSGNTIYF.

This clonotype was counted only a few times. The chain links TRBV5-1 to TRBJ2-2; tentatively, D is TRBD1 or TRBD2 (5 bases each). Germline lookup yields CDR1 SGHRS and CDR2 YFSETQ. Trimming removed 4 bases from V and 5 bases from J, with 18 bases in between. This CDR3 is 16 amino acids long. The CDR3: CASSPEGTEMTGELFF. The DNA for the CDR3 is TGCGCCAGCAGCCCCGAGGGGACGGAGATGACCGGGGAGCTGTTTTTT.

The rearrangement joins TRBV12-3 or TRBV12-4 to TRBJ2-5, with D perhaps matching TRBD1 (6 bases). V dropped 7 bases and J dropped 4 bases, with 10 bases sitting between them. The CDR3 loop spans 12 amino acids. The CDR3 sequence is CASNQGRETQYF. CDR3 DNA sequence: TGTGCCAGCAATCAGGGGAGAGAGACCCAGTACTTC.

V and J are TRBV5-4 and TRBJ2-7, with D uncertain. Trimming took 0 bases from V and 6 from J, leaving 13 bases between them. This CDR3 region has 14 residues. Germline assignment: CDR1 SGHNT and CDR2 YYREEE (reference sequence). The CDR3 sequence: CASSLAVGSIEQYV. The CDR3 bases are TGTGCCAGCAGCTTGGCCGTTGGCAGTATCGAGCAGTACGTC.